The 5 T cell receptor beta chains listed next were all sequenced from one sample in a study of T cells in Graves' hyperthyroidism and ophthalmopathy. Authors of the study amplified TCR beta CDR3 regions from RNA transcripts. First-round RT-PCR targeting the TCR CDR3 was performed with the HTBI primer set. Using its own MiXCR run on the multiplex PCR reads, TCRdb lists one record per CDR3 protein. The sample has approximately 740,000 distinct CDR3 sequences, about 15% seen once. Sequenced input: blood. The receptors originated from a woman under 30 with Graves' hyperthyroidism.

In this sample, this clonotype turned up many times. The chain carries TRBV2 and TRBJ1-5, with 10 bases matching TRBD1. V dropped 8 bases and J dropped 5; count of bases not matched to a gene: 6. In germline, CDR1 is SNHLY, CDR2 FYNNEI. This CDR3 spans 14 amino acids. The CDR3 reads CASGDRGGDQPQHF. CDR3 sequence (DNA): TGTGCCAGCGGGGACAGGGGTGGTGATCAGCCCCAGCATTTT.

This clonotype appeared many times. V usage is TRBV7-2 and J usage is TRBJ1-5; D perhaps matches TRBD1 (5 bases). Germline CDR1 reads SGHTA; CDR2 reads FQGNSA. The length of the CDR3 is 15 residues. V was trimmed by 1 base and J by 6 bases, leaving 13 bases between them. The CDR3 loop reads CASSLGGGITQPQHF. Here the CDR3 DNA reads TGTGCCAGCAGCTTAGGGGGGGGGATCACTCAGCCCCAGCATTTT.

Ten or more counts support this clonotype. The J gene is TRBJ1-2, the V gene TRBV3-1; 11 nucleotides agree with TRBD1. Germline CDR1 reads LGHDT; CDR2 reads YNNKEL (reference sequence). The CDR3 is made up of 15 amino acids. V was pared by 2 bases and J by 4 bases, with 3 bases of the junction left unmatched. In DNA, the CDR3 is TGTGCCAGCAGCCAACCCGGGACAGGGGGCTATGGCTACACCTTC. As protein: CASSQPGTGGYGYTF.

The chain joins TRBV19 to TRBJ1-1, with D tentatively TRBD1 (5 bases). Germline V gene lookup returns CDR1 LNHDA and CDR2 SQIVND (reference sequence). The CDR3 is 15 residues long. Trimming left V 4 bases short and J 1 base short, with 13 bases between. The CDR3 coding sequence is TGTGCCAGTAGTAAGGGACTTAAAGGGAACACTGAAGCTTTCTTT. It translates to CASSKGLKGNTEAFF.

The chain uses TRBV4-1 and TRBJ2-1; the D gene is possibly TRBD2 (6 bases). The germline V gene has CDR1 MGHRA and CDR2 YSYEKL. Trimming stripped 5 bases from V and 7 bases from J, with 18 bases between. This CDR3 has 15 amino acids. Here the CDR3 DNA reads TGCGCCAGCAGCTCCCGGGAGAAGGGGATAAATGAGCAGTTCTTC. It yields the protein CASSSREKGINEQFF.